Listed here are 22 T cell receptor beta chains from one sample, sequenced in a study of blood T cell repertoires in COVID-19. Assay: immunoSEQ multiplex PCR; the TCRdb copy retains only in-frame clones and omits some. Among 100,000 to 150,000 clones, about four fifths were seen once, and the ten largest hold about 12%. The material sequenced was peripheral blood. These receptors were taken from a woman in her thirties who had recovered from COVID-19.

The chain couples TRBV11-2 to TRBJ2-1, with 9 bases identical to TRBD1. The CDR3 covers 14 residues. Germline V lookup: CDR1 SGHAT, CDR2 FQNNGV. Trimming cost V 5 bases and J 8 bases; bases outside gene matches: 7. CDR3 in amino acids: CASSPSTGGYEQFF. The CDR3 bases are TGTGCCAGCAGCCCGTCGACAGGGGGGTATGAGCAGTTCTTC. Using reference TRBV11-2 and TRBJ2-1 for the parts outside the CDR3, the full variable domain is EAGVAQSPRYKIIEKRQSVAFWCNPISGHATLYWYQQILGQGPKLLIQFQNNGVVDDSQLPKDRFSAERLKGVDSTLKIQPAKLEDSAVYLCASSPSTGGYEQFFGPGTRLTVL.

This chain connects TRBV2 to TRBJ2-1, with 8 bases fitting TRBD1. J lost 4 bases, V lost 8 bases, and 10 bases had no gene match. The germline V gene encodes CDR1 SNHLY and CDR2 FYNNEI. The CDR3 has 15 residues. The CDR3 DNA is TGTGCCAGCCGCCTCCAGGGGGCCGGGTACAATGAGCAGTTCTTC. Its protein product is CASRLQGAGYNEQFF. The full variable domain, in which reference TRBV2 and TRBJ2-1 provide the parts outside the CDR3, is EPEVTQTPSHQVTQMGQEVILRCVPISNHLYFYWYRQILGQKVEFLVSFYNNEISEKSEIFDDQFSVERPDGSNFTLKIRSTKLEDSAMYFCASRLQGAGYNEQFFGPGTRLTVL.

The chain joins TRBV5-8 to TRBJ2-1, with D possibly matching TRBD1 (6 bases). This CDR3 has 15 residues. V dropped 7 bases and J dropped 3 bases, with 17 bases sitting between them. Looked up from germline, CDR1 is SGHTS and CDR2 is YDEGEE. In DNA form, the CDR3 reads TGTGCCAGCCGCAGACAGGTTACAATCTACAATGAGCAGTTCTTC. Encoded protein: CASRRQVTIYNEQFF. Supplemented by reference TRBV5-8 and TRBJ2-1, the full variable domain reads EAGVTQSPTHLIKTRGQQATLRCSPISGHTSVYWYQQALGLGLQFLLWYDEGEERNRGNFPPRFSGRQFPNYSSELNVNALELEDSALYLCASRRQVTIYNEQFFGPGTRLTVL.

CDR3 bases: TGTGCCTGGGGTCAGGGGGCCGGGGGCACTGAAGCTTTCTTT. This translates into CAWGQGAGGTEAFF. The gene calls are TRBV30 and TRBJ1-1; 8 bases fit TRBD1. J was trimmed by 4 bases and V by 5 bases; bases with no gene match: 9. The CDR3 spans 14 residues. The germline CDR1 and CDR2 sequences are GTSNPN and SVGIG (reference sequence).

V gene TRBV7-9 combines with J gene TRBJ2-2, with a weak D call TRBD1 (6 bases). CDR1 SEHNR and CDR2 FQNEAQ come from the germline V gene (reference sequence). Between the trimmed V and J ends, which lost 8 bases and 2 bases, there was a span of 15 bases. This CDR3 contains 15 residues. CDR3 DNA sequence: TGTGCCAGCTTAAGTGGGGGCAAAAACACCGGGGAGCTGTTTTTT. As protein: CASLSGGKNTGELFF.

CDR3 sequence reads: CASSQKSSIMEKAGLDNEQFF. The CDR3 DNA follows: TGCGCCAGCAGTCAAAAATCCTCGATTATGGAGAAGGCAGGGTTGGACAATGAGCAGTTCTTC. The chain is built from TRBV23-1 and TRBJ2-1, with TRBD1 as a possible D gene (5 bases). TRBV23-1 is placed among ORFs of uncertain function. This CDR3 comprises 21 residues. With 2 bases removed from V and 5 bases from J, the gap between germline ends came to 31 bases.

The chain couples TRBV10-3 to TRBJ1-5, with 7 positions matching TRBD1. From germline, CDR1 is ENHRY and CDR2 SYGVKD. V was pared by 2 bases and J by 1 base, with 2 bases of the junction left unmatched. The CDR3 covers 15 residues. The DNA of the CDR3 is TGTGCCATCAGTGAGACAGGGGCAAGCAATCAGCCCCAGCATTTT. It specifies CAISETGASNQPQHF.

V gene TRBV6-5 combines with J gene TRBJ1-3, with a weak D call TRBD1 (6 bases). V lost 8 bases, J lost 4 bases, and 18 bases lay in between. The CDR3 contains 15 residues. Germline V gene lookup returns CDR1 MNHEY and CDR2 SVGAGI. In nucleotides, the CDR3 is TGTGCCAGCTCGAGGGAGGGGGTAGGAGGAAACACCATATATTTT. It translates to CASSREGVGGNTIYF.

V usage is TRBV2 and J usage is TRBJ2-3; D is perhaps TRBD1 (5 bases). Germline V CDR1 and CDR2: SNHLY, FYNNEI. V lost 4 bases and J 10 bases, leaving 18 bases between the germline ends. This CDR3 contains 14 residues. CDR3 nucleotides: TGTGCCAGCAGTGCCCAGGGATCGGGTTTAGCGCAGTATTTT. Translation: CASSAQGSGLAQYF.

This clone has more than one count but fewer than ten. The CDR3 coding sequence is TGTGCCAGCAGCCCGTGGACTAGCGGGTGGGAGACCCAGTACTTC. Amino acid sequence: CASSPWTSGWETQYF. The genes are TRBV3-1 (or the pseudogene TRBV3-2) and TRBJ2-5, with 11 bases fitting TRBD2. Trimming at V came to 4 bases and at J to 5 bases, leaving 6 bases not matched to a gene. The CDR3 runs to 15 residues. Germline V gene sequence: CDR1 LGHDT, CDR2 YNNKEL (reference sequence).

The chain recombines TRBV6-6 with TRBJ2-7; D is undetermined. Germline V gives CDR1 MNHNY, CDR2 SVGAGI (reference sequence). The length of the CDR3 is 15 residues. Trimming removed 6 bases from V and 0 bases from J, with 15 bases in between. The CDR3 reads CASSQTGQSSYEQYF. The CDR3 DNA reads TGTGCCAGCAGCCAAACGGGTCAGAGCTCCTACGAGCAGTACTTC.

This clone has a single count. The V call is TRBV11-2, the J call TRBJ2-3; 10 positions agree with TRBD2. The length of the CDR3 is 16 residues. Trimming took 2 bases from V and 4 from J; bases not matched to a gene: 6. CDR1 and CDR2 from the germline V gene are SGHAT and FQNNGV. The CDR3 spells CASSLPAAGGSDTQYF. In nucleotides, the CDR3 is TGTGCCAGCAGCTTACCAGCAGCGGGGGGGTCAGATACGCAGTATTTT.

V usage is TRBV7-8 and J usage is TRBJ2-1; TRBD2 matches 7 bases. Germline CDR1 and CDR2: SGHVS and FQNEAQ. V lost 3 bases and J lost 4; bases outside the gene matches: 9. The CDR3 length is 16 residues. CDR3 amino acids: CASSFQGAGPYNEQFF. As DNA, the CDR3 is TGTGCCAGCAGCTTTCAGGGAGCGGGACCTTACAATGAGCAGTTCTTC.

CDR3: CAISAPGGHTIYF. CDR3 nucleotides: TGTGCCATCAGTGCCCCGGGGGGGCACACCATATATTTT. The rearrangement links TRBV10-3 to TRBJ1-3; maybe TRBD1 (6 bases). CDR1 ENHRY and CDR2 SYGVKD come from the germline V gene. The CDR3 length is 13 residues. With 4 bases removed from V and 8 bases from J, the gap between germline ends came to 12 bases.

V and J are TRBV7-8 and TRBJ2-4, with 8 bases lining up with TRBD2. The germline V gene encodes CDR1 SGHVS and CDR2 FQNEAQ. V lost 5 bases, J lost 0 bases, and 3 bases stayed unmatched. The CDR3 contains 15 residues. CDR3 sequence: CASSASGLAKNIQYF. Here the CDR3 DNA reads TGTGCCAGCAGCGCTAGCGGGTTAGCCAAAAACATTCAGTACTTC.

This clone has just one count. J is TRBJ1-2 and V is TRBV5-6; D is possibly TRBD1 (5 bases). This CDR3 is 14 amino acids long. The V end lost 0 bases, the J end lost 4 bases, and 10 bases lay between the germline ends. Germline-derived CDR1 and CDR2 are SGHDT and YYEEEE. CDR3 nucleotides: TGTGCCAGCAGCTTGGTTGACAGTTCCTATGGCTACACCTTC. Protein product: CASSLVDSSYGYTF.

Many counts were recorded for this clone. The genes are TRBV11-2 and TRBJ2-1; 16 nucleotides line up with TRBD2. The CDR3 covers 18 residues. V gave up 1 base and J gave up 7 bases; unmatched junction bases: 7. Looked up from germline, CDR1 is SGHAT and CDR2 is FQNNGV. The CDR3, as DNA: TGTGCCAGCAGCTTAGTTGCGGGGACTAGCGGGAGGGGAAATGAGCAGTTCTTC. Translation gives CASSLVAGTSGRGNEQFF.

This clone was recorded once. The J gene is TRBJ2-1, the V gene TRBV11-1; D not resolved. In germline, CDR1 is SGHAT, CDR2 FQDESV (reference sequence). The CDR3 is 12 residues long. V lost 3 bases, J lost 8 bases, and 8 bases lay in between. This CDR3 is CASSFTGYEQFF. CDR3 in DNA: TGTGCCAGCAGCTTCACCGGGTATGAGCAGTTCTTC. The full variable domain, rest sourced from reference TRBV11-1 and TRBJ2-1, is EAEVAQSPRYKITEKSQAVAFWCDPISGHATLYWYRQILGQGPELLVQFQDESVVDDSQLPKDRFSAERLKGVDSTLKIQPAELGDSAMYLCASSFTGYEQFFGPGTRLTVL.

The V call is TRBV6-5, the J call TRBJ1-4; 7 nucleotides align to TRBD1. V lost 3 bases to trimming and J lost 6 bases; unmatched junction nucleotides: 7. Germline CDR1 reads MNHEY; CDR2 reads SVGAGI. This CDR3 spans 15 amino acids. The CDR3 nucleotides read TGTGCCAGCAGTTATAGGTATGGGACAGATGAAAAACTGTTTTTT. This translates into CASSYRYGTDEKLFF.

The chain couples TRBV27 to TRBJ1-1, with a tentative D call TRBD1 (6 bases). The CDR3 has 17 residues. Germline values: CDR1 MNHEY, CDR2 SMNVEV (reference sequence). Trimming removed 8 bases from V and 1 base from J, with 23 bases in between. The CDR3 region has the DNA TGTGCCAGCTCCATCCTCGGGGGGCAGGGTCGGAACACTGAAGCTTTCTTT. This sequence encodes CASSILGGQGRNTEAFF.

The chain uses TRBV6-6 and TRBJ2-7; 8 nucleotides match TRBD2. The V and J ends lost 5 bases and 5 bases, in that order; junction bases with no gene match: 17. The CDR3 runs to 17 residues. The germline V gene encodes CDR1 MNHNY and CDR2 SVGAGI (reference sequence). CDR3 protein: CASSPHTQASGSHEQYF. DNA of the CDR3: TGTGCCAGCAGTCCTCACACTCAGGCTAGCGGGTCCCACGAGCAGTACTTC.

This clone was recorded a few times. J is TRBJ2-5 and V is TRBV25-1; tentative D call: TRBD2 (6 bases). Trimming removed 5 bases at V and 6 bases at J, with 22 bases between. The CDR3 covers 16 residues. The germline CDR1 and CDR2 sequences are MGHDK and SYGVNS. The CDR3 sequence: CASSNQAGRGIKTQYF. CDR3 DNA sequence: TGTGCCAGCAGTAATCAGGCGGGAAGAGGAATAAAGACCCAGTACTTC.